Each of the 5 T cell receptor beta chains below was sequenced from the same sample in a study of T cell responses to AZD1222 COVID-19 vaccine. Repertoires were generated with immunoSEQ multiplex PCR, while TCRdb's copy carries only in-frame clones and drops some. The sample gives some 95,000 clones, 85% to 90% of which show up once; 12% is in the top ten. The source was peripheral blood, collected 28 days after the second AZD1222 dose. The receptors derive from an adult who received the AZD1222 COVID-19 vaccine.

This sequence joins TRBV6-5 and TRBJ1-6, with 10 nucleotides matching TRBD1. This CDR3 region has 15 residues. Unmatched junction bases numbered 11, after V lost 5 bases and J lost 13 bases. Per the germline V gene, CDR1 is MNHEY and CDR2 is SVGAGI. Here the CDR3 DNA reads TGTGCCAGCAGTCAACCCGGGACAGGGGACGTCCCCCTCCACTTT. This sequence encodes CASSQPGTGDVPLHF.

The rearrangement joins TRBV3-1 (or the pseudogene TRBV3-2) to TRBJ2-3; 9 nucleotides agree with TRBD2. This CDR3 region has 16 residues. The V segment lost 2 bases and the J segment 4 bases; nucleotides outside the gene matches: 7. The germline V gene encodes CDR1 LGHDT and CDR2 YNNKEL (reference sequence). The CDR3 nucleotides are TGTGCCAGCAGCCAACTGGGCGGGAGGGGCTCAGATACGCAGTATTTT. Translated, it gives CASSQLGGRGSDTQYF.

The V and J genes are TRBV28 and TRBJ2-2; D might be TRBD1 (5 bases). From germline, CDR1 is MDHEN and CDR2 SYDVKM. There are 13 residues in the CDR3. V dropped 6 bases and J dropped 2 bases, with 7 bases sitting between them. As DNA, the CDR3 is TGTGCCAGCAGGGGGCATAACACCGGGGAGCTGTTTTTT. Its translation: CASRGHNTGELFF.

This CDR3 is CASSYYRTGPFGYTF. CDR3 DNA sequence: TGTGCCAGCAGTTACTACAGGACAGGGCCTTTTGGCTACACCTTC. The gene calls are TRBV6-5 and TRBJ1-2; 8 bases agree with TRBD1. The CDR3 covers 15 residues. CDR1 MNHEY and CDR2 SVGAGI come from the germline V gene. V gave up 1 base and J gave up 7 bases; unmatched junction bases: 8.

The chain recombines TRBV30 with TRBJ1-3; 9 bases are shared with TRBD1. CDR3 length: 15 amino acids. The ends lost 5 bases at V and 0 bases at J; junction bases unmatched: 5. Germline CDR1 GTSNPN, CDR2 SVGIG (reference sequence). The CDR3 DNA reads TGTGCCTGGGGGGGACAGGGCTACTCTGGAAACACCATATATTTT. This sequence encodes CAWGGQGYSGNTIYF.